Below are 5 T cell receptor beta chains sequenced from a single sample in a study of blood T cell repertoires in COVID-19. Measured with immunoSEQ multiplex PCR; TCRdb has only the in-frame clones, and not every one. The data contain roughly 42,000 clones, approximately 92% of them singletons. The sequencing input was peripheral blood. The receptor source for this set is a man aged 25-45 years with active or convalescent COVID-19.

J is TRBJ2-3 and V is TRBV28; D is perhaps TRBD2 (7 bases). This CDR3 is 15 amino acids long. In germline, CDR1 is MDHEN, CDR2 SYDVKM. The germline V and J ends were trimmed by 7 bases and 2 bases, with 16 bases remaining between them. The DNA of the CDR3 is TGTGCCAGCACCTTGAGGGGGGGAGCCACAGATACGCAGTATTTT. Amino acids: CASTLRGGATDTQYF.

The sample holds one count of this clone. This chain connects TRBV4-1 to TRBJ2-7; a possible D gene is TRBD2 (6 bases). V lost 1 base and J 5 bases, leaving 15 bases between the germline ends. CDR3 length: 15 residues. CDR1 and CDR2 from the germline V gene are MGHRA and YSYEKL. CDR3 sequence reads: CASSQGPGEYDEQYF. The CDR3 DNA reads TGCGCCAGCAGCCAAGGCCCGGGGGAGTACGACGAGCAGTACTTC.

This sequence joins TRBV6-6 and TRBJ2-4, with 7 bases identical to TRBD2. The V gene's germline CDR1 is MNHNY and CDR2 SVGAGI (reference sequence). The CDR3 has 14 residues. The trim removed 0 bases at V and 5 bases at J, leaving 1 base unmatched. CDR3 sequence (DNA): TGTGCCAGCAGTTACTCGGCGGGAGAAAACATTCAGTACTTC. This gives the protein CASSYSAGENIQYF.

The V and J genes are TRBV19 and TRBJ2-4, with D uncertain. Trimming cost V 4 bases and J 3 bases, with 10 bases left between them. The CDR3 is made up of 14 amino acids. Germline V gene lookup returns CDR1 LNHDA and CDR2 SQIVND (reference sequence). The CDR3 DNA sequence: TGTGCCAGTAGTAGGGCAGAACTCAAAAACATTCAGTACTTC. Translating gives CASSRAELKNIQYF.

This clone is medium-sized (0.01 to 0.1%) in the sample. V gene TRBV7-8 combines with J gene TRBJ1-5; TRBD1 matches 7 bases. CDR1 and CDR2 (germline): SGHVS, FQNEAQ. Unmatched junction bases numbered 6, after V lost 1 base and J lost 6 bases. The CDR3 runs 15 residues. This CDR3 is CASSLGEGAIQPQHF. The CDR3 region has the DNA TGTGCCAGCAGCTTAGGAGAGGGGGCGATTCAGCCCCAGCATTTT. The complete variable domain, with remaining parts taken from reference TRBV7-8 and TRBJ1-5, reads GAGVSQSPRYKVAKRGQDVALRCDPISGHVSLFWYQQALGQGPEFLTYFQNEAQLDKSGLPSDRFFAERPEGSVSTLKIQRTQQEDSAVYLCASSLGEGAIQPQHFGDGTRLSIL.